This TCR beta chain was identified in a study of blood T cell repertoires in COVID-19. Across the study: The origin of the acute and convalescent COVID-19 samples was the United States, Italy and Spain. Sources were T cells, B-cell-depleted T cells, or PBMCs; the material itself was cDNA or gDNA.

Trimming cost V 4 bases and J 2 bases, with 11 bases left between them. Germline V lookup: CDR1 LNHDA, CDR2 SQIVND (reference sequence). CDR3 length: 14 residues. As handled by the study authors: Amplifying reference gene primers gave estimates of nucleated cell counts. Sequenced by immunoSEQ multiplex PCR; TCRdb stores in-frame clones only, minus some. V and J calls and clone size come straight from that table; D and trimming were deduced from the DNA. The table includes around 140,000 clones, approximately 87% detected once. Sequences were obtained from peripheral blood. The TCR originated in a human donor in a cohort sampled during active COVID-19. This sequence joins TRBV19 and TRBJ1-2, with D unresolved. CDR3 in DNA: TGTGCCAGTAGTAAAGGCAAGACAAACTATGGCTACACCTTC. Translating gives CASSKGKTNYGYTF. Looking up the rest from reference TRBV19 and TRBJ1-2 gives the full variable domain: DGGITQSPKYLFRKEGQNVTLSCEQNLNHDAMYWYRQDPGQGLRLIYYSQIVNDFQKGDIAEGYSVSREKKESFPLTVTSAQKNPTAFYLCASSKGKTNYGYTFGSGTRLTVV.